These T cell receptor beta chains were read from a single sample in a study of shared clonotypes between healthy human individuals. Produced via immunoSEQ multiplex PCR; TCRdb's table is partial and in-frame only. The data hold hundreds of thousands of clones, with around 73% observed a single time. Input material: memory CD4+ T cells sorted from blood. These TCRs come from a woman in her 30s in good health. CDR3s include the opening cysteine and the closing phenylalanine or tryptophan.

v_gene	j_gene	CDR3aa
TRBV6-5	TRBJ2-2	CASSYSQTGELFF
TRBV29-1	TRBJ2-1	CSGTSGGNEQFF
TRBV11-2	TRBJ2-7	CASSLGPESSYEQYF
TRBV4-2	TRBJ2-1	CASSQGLGYLNEQFF
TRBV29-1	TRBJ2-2	CSVASGTNTGELFF
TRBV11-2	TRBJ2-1	CASSFRTSGSGNEQFF
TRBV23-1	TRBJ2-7	CASSQAGQGSYEQYF
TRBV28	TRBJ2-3	CASSREGAMGTQYF
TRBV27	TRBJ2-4	CASSLNKDSSSYF
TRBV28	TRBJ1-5	CASSPGTGKRQPQHF
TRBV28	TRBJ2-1	CASSLGGQGGNEQFF
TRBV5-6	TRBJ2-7	CASSWAYRESDEQYF
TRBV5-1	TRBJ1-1	CASSSTTTNTEAFF
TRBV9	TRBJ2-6	CASSVEASGANVLTF
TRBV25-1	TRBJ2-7	CASSAHHLTGNEQYF
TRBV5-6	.	CASRQSGSEQYF
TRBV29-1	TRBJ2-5	CSVYRVETQYF
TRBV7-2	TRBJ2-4	CASSLASPIGNIQYF
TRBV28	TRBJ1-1	CASSLPGTGLEAFF
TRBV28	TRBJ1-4	CASSPADRKNEKLFF
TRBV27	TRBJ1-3	CASSSGQGRNTIYF
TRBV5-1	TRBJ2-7	CASSLKVRERDRGYEQYF
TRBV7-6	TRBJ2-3	CASSPAASTDTQYF
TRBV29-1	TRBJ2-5	CSVVPVGKGETQYF
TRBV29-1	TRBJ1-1	CSADRGNTEAFF
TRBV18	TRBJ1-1	CASSPPQGPNTEAFF
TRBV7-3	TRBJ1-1	CASSLRGGPNTEAFF
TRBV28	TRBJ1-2	CASTGENYGYTF
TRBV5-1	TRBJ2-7	CASSSETSQWSEQYF
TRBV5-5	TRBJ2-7	CASSLASAGGPREQYF
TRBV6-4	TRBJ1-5	CASYLKGGGNQPQHF
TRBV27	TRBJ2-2	CASSYGRPDTGELFF
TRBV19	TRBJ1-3	CASSKGQMNSGNTIYF
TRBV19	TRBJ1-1	CASRGANTEAFF
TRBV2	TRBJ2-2	CASRQGFGGELFF
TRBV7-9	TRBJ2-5	CASSSGLRGINQETQYF
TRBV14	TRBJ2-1	CASSHGWTGNLYNEQFF
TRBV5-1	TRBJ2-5	CASSLSLAGGETQYF
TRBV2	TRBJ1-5	CASSEASVNQPQHF
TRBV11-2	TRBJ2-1	CASGREVLNEQFF
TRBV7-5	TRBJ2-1	CVRSLAPDPSSYNEQFF
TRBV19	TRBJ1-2	CASSIGPSGNYGYTF
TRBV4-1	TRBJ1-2	CASSHPTRGRDNYGYTF
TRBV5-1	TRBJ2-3	CASSLARGTGSIDTQYF
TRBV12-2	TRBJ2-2	CASRRQNTGELFF
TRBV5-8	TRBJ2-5	CASSLVSHLETQYF
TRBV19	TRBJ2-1	CASSGGRVASTLSSYNEQFF